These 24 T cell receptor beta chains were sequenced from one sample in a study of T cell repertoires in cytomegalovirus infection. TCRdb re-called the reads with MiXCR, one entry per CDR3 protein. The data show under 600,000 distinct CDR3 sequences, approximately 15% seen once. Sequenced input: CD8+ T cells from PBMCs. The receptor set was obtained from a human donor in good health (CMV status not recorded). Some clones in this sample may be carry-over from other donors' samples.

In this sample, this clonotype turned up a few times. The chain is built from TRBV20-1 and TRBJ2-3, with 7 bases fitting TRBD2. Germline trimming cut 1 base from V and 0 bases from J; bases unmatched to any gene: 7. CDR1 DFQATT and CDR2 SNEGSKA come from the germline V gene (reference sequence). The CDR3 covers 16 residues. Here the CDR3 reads CSARGWLAESTDTQYF. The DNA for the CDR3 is TGCAGTGCTAGAGGATGGCTAGCGGAGAGCACAGATACGCAGTATTTT.

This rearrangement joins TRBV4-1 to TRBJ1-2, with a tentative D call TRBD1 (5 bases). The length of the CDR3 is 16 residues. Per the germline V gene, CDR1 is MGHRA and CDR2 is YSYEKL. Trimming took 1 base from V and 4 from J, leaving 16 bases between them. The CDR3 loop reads CASSQVYVGESYGYTF. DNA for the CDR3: TGCGCCAGCAGCCAAGTCTACGTGGGGGAAAGCTATGGCTACACCTTC.

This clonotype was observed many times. The DNA for the CDR3 is TGTGCCAGCAGCCCCCGAACTGGACTAGGGGCCTACGAGCAGTACTTC. As protein: CASSPRTGLGAYEQYF. The chain employs TRBV7-8 and TRBJ2-7; 7 bases are shared with TRBD2. Germline CDR1 reads SGHVS; CDR2 reads FQNEAQ. V lost 5 bases and J lost 2; bases outside the gene matches: 12. The CDR3 has 16 amino acids.

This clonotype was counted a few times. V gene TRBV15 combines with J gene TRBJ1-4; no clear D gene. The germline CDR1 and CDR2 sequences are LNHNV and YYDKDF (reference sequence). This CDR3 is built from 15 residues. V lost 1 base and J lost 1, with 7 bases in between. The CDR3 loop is CATSRGTRTNEKLFF. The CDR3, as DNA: TGTGCCACCAGCAGAGGCACACGAACTAATGAAAAACTGTTTTTT.

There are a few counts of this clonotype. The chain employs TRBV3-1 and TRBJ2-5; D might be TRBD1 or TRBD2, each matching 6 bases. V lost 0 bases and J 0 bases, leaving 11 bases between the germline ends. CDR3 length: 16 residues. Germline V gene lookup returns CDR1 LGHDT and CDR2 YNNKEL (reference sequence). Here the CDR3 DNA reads TGTGCCAGCAGCCAAGATTGGAGGGGGTACCAAGAGACCCAGTACTTC. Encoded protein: CASSQDWRGYQETQYF.

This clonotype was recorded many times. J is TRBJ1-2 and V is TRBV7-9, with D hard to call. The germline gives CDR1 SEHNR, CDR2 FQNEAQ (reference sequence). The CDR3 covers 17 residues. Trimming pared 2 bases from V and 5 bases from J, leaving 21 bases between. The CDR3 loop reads CASSLIPRAERGYGYTF. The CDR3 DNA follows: TGTGCCAGCAGCTTAATCCCCCGGGCAGAACGGGGTTATGGCTACACCTTC.

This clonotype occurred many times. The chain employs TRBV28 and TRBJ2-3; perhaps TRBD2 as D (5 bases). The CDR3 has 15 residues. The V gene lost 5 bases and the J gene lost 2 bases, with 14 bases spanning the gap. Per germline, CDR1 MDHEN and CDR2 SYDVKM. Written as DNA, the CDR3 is TGTGCCAGCAGTCCACTAGTGCTACCCACAGATACGCAGTATTTT. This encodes CASSPLVLPTDTQYF. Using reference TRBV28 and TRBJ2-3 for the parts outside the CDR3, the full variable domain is DVKVTQSSRYLVKRTGEKVFLECVQDMDHENMFWYRQDPGLGLRLIYFSYDVKMKEKGDIPEGYSVSREKKERFSLILESASTNQTSMYLCASSPLVLPTDTQYFGPGTRLTVL.

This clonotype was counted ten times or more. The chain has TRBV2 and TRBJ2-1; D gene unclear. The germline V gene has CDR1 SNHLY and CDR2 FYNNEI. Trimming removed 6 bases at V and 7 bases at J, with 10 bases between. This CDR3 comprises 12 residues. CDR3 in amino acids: CASRLDPNEQFF. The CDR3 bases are TGTGCCAGCAGGCTCGATCCTAATGAGCAGTTCTTC.

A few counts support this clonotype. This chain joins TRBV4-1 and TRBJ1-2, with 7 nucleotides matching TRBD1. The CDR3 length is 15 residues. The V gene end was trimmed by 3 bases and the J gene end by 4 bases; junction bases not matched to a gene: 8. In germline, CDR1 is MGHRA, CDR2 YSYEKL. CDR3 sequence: CASSHGDRKFYGYTF. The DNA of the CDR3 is TGCGCCAGCAGCCATGGGGACAGAAAGTTCTATGGCTACACCTTC.

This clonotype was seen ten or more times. The CDR3 loop is CASSLTSGGTSGANVLTF. CDR3 sequence (DNA): TGTGCCAGCAGCTTAACGTCAGGGGGCACCTCTGGGGCCAACGTCCTGACTTTC. This chain links TRBV7-3 with TRBJ2-6; 8 bases line up with TRBD1. The CDR3 totals 18 residues. Germline trimming cut 0 bases from V and 0 bases from J; bases unmatched to any gene: 4. Per the germline V gene, CDR1 is SGHTA and CDR2 is FQGTGA. Drawing the rest from reference TRBV7-3 and TRBJ2-6, the complete variable domain is GAGVSQTPSNKVTEKGKYVELRCDPISGHTALYWYRQSLGQGPEFLIYFQGTGAADDSGLPNDRFFAVRPEGSVSTLKIQRTERGDSAVYLCASSLTSGGTSGANVLTFGAGSRLTVL.

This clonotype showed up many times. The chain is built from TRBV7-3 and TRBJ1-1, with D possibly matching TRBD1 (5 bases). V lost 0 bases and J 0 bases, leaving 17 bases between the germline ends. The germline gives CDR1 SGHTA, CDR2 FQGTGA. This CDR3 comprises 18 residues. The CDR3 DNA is TGTGCCAGCAGCTTAACGAGTAGGGGATTCGGGCTGAACACTGAAGCTTTCTTT. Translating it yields CASSLTSRGFGLNTEAFF.

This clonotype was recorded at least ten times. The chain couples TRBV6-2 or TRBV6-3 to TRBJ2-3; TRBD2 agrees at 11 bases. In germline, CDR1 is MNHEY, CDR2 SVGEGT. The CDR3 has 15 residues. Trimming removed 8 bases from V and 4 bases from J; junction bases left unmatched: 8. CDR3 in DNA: TGTGCCAGCCACCCACTAGCGGGGGACTCAGATACGCAGTATTTT. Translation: CASHPLAGDSDTQYF.

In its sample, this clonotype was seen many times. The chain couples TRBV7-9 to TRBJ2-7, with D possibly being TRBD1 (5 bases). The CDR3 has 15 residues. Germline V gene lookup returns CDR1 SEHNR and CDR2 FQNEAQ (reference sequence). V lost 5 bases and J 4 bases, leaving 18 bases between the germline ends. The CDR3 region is CASSPLALGLYEQYF. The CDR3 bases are TGTGCCAGCAGCCCCTTAGCCCTGGGGCTTTACGAGCAGTACTTC. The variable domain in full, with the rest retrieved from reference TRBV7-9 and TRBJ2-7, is DTGVSQNPRHKITKRGQNVTFRCDPISEHNRLYWYRQTLGQGPEFLTYFQNEAQLEKSRLLSDRFSAERPKGSFSTLEIQRTEQGDSAMYLCASSPLALGLYEQYFGPGTRLTVT.

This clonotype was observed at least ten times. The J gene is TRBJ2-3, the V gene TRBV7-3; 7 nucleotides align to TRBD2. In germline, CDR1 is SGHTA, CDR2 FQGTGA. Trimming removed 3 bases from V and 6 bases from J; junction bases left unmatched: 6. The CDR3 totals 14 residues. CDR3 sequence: CASSLEPSGDTQYF. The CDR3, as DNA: TGTGCCAGCAGCTTGGAGCCTAGCGGTGATACGCAGTATTTT.

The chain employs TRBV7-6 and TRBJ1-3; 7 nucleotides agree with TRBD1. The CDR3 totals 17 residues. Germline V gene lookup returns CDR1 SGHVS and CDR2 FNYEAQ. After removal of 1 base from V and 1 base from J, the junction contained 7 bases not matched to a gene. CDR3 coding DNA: TGTGCCAGCAGCTTAGGAAGGCAGGGGGTGTCTGGAAACACCATATATTTT. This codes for CASSLGRQGVSGNTIYF.

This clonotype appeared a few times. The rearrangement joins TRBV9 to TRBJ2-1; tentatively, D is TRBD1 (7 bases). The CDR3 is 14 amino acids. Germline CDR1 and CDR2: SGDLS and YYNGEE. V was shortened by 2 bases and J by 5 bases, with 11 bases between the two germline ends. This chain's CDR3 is CASSVPGGNNEQFF. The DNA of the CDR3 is TGTGCCAGCAGCGTTCCAGGGGGGAACAATGAGCAGTTCTTC.

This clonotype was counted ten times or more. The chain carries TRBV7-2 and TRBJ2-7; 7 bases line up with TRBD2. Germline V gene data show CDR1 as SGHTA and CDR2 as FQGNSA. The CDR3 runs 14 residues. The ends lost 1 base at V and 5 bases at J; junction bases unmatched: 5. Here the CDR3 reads CASSLVGGTNEQYF. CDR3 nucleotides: TGTGCCAGCAGCTTAGTTGGAGGGACTAACGAGCAGTACTTC.

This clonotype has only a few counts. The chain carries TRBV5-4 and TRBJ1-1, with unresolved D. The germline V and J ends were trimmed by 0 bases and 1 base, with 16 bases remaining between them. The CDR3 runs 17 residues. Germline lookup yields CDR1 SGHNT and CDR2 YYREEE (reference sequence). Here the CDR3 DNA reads TGTGCCAGCAGCTTGGCCGTGACGGGCGTGGAGAACACTGAAGCTTTCTTT. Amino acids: CASSLAVTGVENTEAFF.

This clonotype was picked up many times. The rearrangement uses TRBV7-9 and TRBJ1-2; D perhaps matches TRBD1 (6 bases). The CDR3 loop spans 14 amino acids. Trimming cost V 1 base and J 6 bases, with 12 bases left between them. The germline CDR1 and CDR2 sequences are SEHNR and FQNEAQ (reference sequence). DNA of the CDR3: TGTGCCAGCAGCTTAGTACAGGGTTGGGATGGCTACACCTTC. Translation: CASSLVQGWDGYTF. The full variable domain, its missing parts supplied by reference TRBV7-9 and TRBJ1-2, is DTGVSQNPRHKITKRGQNVTFRCDPISEHNRLYWYRQTLGQGPEFLTYFQNEAQLEKSRLLSDRFSAERPKGSFSTLEIQRTEQGDSAMYLCASSLVQGWDGYTFGSGTRLTVV.

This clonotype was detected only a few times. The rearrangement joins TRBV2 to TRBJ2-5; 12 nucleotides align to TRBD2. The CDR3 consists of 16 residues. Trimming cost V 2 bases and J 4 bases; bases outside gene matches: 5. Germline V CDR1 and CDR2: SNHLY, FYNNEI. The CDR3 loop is CASSERASGRVETQYF. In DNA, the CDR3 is TGTGCCAGCAGTGAAAGGGCTAGCGGGAGGGTAGAGACCCAGTACTTC.

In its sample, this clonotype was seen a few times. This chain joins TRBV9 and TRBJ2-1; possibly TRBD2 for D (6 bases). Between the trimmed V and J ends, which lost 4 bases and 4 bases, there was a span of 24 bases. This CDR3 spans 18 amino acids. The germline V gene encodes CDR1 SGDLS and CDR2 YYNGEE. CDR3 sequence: CASSTRGSGVSMYNEQFF. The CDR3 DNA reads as TGTGCCAGCAGCACCCGCGGTAGCGGAGTTAGTATGTACAATGAGCAGTTCTTC. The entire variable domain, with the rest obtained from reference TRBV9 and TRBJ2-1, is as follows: DSGVTQTPKHLITATGQRVTLRCSPRSGDLSVYWYQQSLDQGLQFLIQYYNGEERAKGNILERFSAQQFPDLHSELNLSSLELGDSALYFCASSTRGSGVSMYNEQFFGPGTRLTVL.

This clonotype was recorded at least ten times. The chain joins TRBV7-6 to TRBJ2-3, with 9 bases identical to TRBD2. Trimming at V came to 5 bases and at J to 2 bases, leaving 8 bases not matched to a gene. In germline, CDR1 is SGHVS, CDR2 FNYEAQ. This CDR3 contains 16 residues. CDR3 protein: CASSPSLAGYTDTQYF. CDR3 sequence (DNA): TGTGCCAGCAGCCCATCTCTAGCGGGGTACACAGATACGCAGTATTTT. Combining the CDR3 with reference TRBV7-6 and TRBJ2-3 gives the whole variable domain GAGVSQSPRYKVTKRGQDVALRCDPISGHVSLYWYRQALGQGPEFLTYFNYEAQQDKSGLPNDRFSAERPEGSISTLTIQRTEQRDSAMYRCASSPSLAGYTDTQYFGPGTRLTVL.

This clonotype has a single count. CDR3 residues: CASSSSPAAGYGYTF. The CDR3 DNA reads TGTGCCAGCAGTTCCTCTCCCGCGGCGGGGTATGGCTACACCTTC. The chain couples TRBV27 to TRBJ1-2; no firm D call. The CDR3 has 15 amino acids. CDR1 is MNHEY and CDR2 is SMNVEV in the germline V gene (reference sequence). Trimming took 4 bases from V and 5 from J, leaving 17 bases between them.

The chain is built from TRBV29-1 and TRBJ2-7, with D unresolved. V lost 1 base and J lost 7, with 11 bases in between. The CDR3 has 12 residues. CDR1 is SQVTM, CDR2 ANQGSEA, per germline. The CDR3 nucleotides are TGCAGCGTTGAAGTTCGACCTCGGGAGCAGTACTTC. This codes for CSVEVRPREQYF.